The 15 T cell receptor beta chains given below trace back to one sample, sequenced in a study of low-dose radiotherapy and immunotherapy resistance in tumors. Primers used for first-strand cDNA, a TRAV- and TRBV-specific set, covered both alpha and beta chains. The PCR that amplified TCRs ran for approximately 18 cycles, relying on a constant-region primer and a V-primer adapter. TCRdb itself ran the reads through MiXCR, one entry per CDR3 protein. The repertoire holds 75,000 to 95,000 distinct CDR3 sequences, with 20% as singletons. Documented time point: after trial treatment. As for treatment: LDRT plus nivolumab, ipilimumab, low-dose cyclophosphamide and aspirin (RACIN trial). Sequences were derived from PBMCs, sampled after low-dose radiotherapy plus immunotherapy. Receptors were obtained from a female donor with ovarian cancer.

This clonotype has a count of ten or more. V and J are TRBV20-1 and TRBJ2-5; D gene uncertain. V dropped 4 bases and J dropped 5 bases, with 5 bases sitting between them. The germline V gene has CDR1 DFQATT and CDR2 SNEGSKA (reference sequence). The CDR3 is 10 amino acids. CDR3 nucleotides: TGCAGTGCTACCGCGGAGACCCAGTACTTC. Translated, it gives CSATAETQYF.

In this sample, this clonotype turned up once. The CDR3 bases are TGCAGCGTAAACACGGGACTAGCGGCCCTTGGCACAGATACGCAGTATTTT. Protein sequence: CSVNTGLAALGTDTQYF. This rearrangement joins TRBV29-1 to TRBJ2-3; 11 nucleotides line up with TRBD2. With 6 bases clipped from V and 1 base from J, the junction kept 12 bases outside the gene matches. The CDR3 is 17 residues long. CDR1 SQVTM and CDR2 ANQGSEA come from the germline V gene.

This clonotype was counted at least ten times. This chain connects TRBV7-2 to TRBJ2-2, with D perhaps TRBD2 (6 bases). CDR1 is SGHTA and CDR2 is FQGNSA in the germline V gene. The length of the CDR3 is 15 residues. The V end lost 1 base, the J end lost 4 bases, and 10 bases lay between the germline ends. CDR3 region: CASSLVRTITGELFF. The DNA of the CDR3 is TGTGCCAGCAGCTTAGTCAGGACTATCACCGGGGAGCTGTTTTTT.

At least ten counts were recorded for this clonotype. V gene TRBV27 combines with J gene TRBJ2-1; tentatively, D is TRBD2 (6 bases). CDR1 and CDR2 (germline): MNHEY, SMNVEV (reference sequence). Trimming stripped 3 bases from V and 6 bases from J, with 9 bases between. The CDR3 runs to 13 residues. The CDR3 here is CASSFFGGNEQFF. In DNA, the CDR3 is TGTGCCAGCAGTTTTTTCGGGGGCAATGAGCAGTTCTTC.

This clonotype was observed many times. The chain is built from TRBV28 and TRBJ2-7; either TRBD1 or TRBD2 may fit D (7 bases each). This CDR3 spans 16 amino acids. V was clipped by 6 bases and J by 0 bases, with 18 bases between them. From germline, CDR1 is MDHEN and CDR2 SYDVKM. The CDR3 DNA follows: TGTGCCAGCAGAACCAGGGGGGGAGCTAGCTCCTACGAGCAGTACTTC. It translates to CASRTRGGASSYEQYF.

V gene TRBV5-6 combines with J gene TRBJ2-1; D not certain. The CDR3 sequence is 14 residues long. Germline V gene lookup returns CDR1 SGHDT and CDR2 YYEEEE. Trimming left V 0 bases short and J 5 bases short, with 9 bases between. The CDR3 region is CASSLVNQDNEQFF. CDR3 DNA sequence: TGTGCCAGCAGCTTGGTAAATCAGGACAATGAGCAGTTCTTC.

This clonotype has a count of ten or more. The CDR3 protein is CASTPGGGQDTQYF. The CDR3 bases are TGTGCCAGTACGCCCGGCGGGGGACAAGATACGCAGTATTTT. The J gene is TRBJ2-3, the V gene TRBV19, with TRBD2 as a possible D gene (7 bases). The V gene's germline CDR1 is LNHDA and CDR2 SQIVND (reference sequence). The ends were cut back, 7 bases at V and 5 bases at J, with 16 bases in the middle. There are 14 residues in the CDR3.

This clonotype was recorded at least ten times. This chain connects TRBV18 to TRBJ2-3; 8 bases are a match to TRBD1. CDR3 length: 14 amino acids. The germline CDR1 and CDR2 sequences are KGHSH and LQKENI. The junction had 5 bases not matched to a gene; V was cut back by 9 bases and J by 0 bases. Here the CDR3 DNA reads TGTGCCAGTACGGACAGGGCTAGCACAGATACGCAGTATTTT. Residues: CASTDRASTDTQYF.

This clonotype came up a few times. The genes are TRBV6-6 and TRBJ1-5, with D tentatively TRBD1 (6 bases). The CDR3 runs 15 residues. Deletions cut 6 bases from V and 1 base from J, with 13 bases between. Per germline, CDR1 MNHNY and CDR2 SVGAGI (reference sequence). The CDR3 DNA reads TGTGCCAGCAGCCAGAGGGGGGTGAGCAATCAGCCCCAGCATTTT. Translated: CASSQRGVSNQPQHF.

This clonotype was detected ten times or more. The J gene is TRBJ2-2, the V gene TRBV14; D is undetermined. The V gene lost 2 bases and the J gene lost 8 bases, with 6 bases spanning the gap. In germline, CDR1 is SGHDN, CDR2 FVKESK. The CDR3 runs 12 residues. The CDR3 DNA is TGTGCCAGCAGCCAACCATTAGGGGAGCTGTTTTTT. Amino acid sequence: CASSQPLGELFF.

This clonotype was seen at least ten times. The J gene is TRBJ2-7, the V gene TRBV5-4, with 9 bases lining up with TRBD1. The CDR3 spans 16 residues. CDR1 and CDR2 (germline): SGHNT, YYREEE (reference sequence). The V and J ends lost 1 base and 4 bases, in that order; junction bases with no gene match: 9. DNA for the CDR3: TGTGCCAGCAGCTTGACCCCGGGACAGGGCCTTTACGAGCAGTACTTC. The encoded protein is CASSLTPGQGLYEQYF.

Many counts were recorded for this clonotype. V and J are TRBV5-4 and TRBJ2-2, with 9 bases aligning to TRBD1. Germline CDR1 reads SGHNT; CDR2 reads YYREEE (reference sequence). V lost 5 bases to trimming and J lost 4 bases; unmatched junction nucleotides: 9. This CDR3 is 16 amino acids long. The CDR3 reads CASRPTRQGGTGELFF. The CDR3 nucleotides read TGTGCCAGCAGACCTACCCGACAGGGGGGCACCGGGGAGCTGTTTTTT.

This clonotype was observed at least ten times. This chain uses TRBV12-3 or TRBV12-4 with TRBJ2-2; a weak D match, TRBD1 (8 bases). V was cut by 6 bases and J by 7 bases, with 15 bases left in between. The CDR3 is made up of 14 amino acids. The CDR3, as DNA: TGTGCCAGCAGACAGGGGGGGAGGGGCGGGGAGCTGTTTTTT. This translates into CASRQGGRGGELFF.

The chain has TRBV6-2 or TRBV6-3 and TRBJ2-1; D may be TRBD1 (6 bases). CDR3 length: 18 amino acids. CDR1 and CDR2 from the germline V gene are MNHEY and SVGEGT. Trimming took 6 bases from V and 6 from J, leaving 27 bases between them. The CDR3 is CASRRATSRGSFGNEQFF. CDR3 DNA: TGTGCCAGCAGACGCGCTACCTCCAGGGGCTCCTTTGGCAATGAGCAGTTCTTC.

This clonotype was detected only once. A read error may be the cause here, since a much bigger clone is one base away. V gene TRBV4-1 combines with J gene TRBJ2-3, with 12 bases fitting TRBD2. Per the germline V gene, CDR1 is MGHRA and CDR2 is YSYEKL. The CDR3 runs to 17 residues. Trimming took 3 bases from V and 1 from J; bases not matched to a gene: 5. In DNA, the CDR3 is TGCGCCAGCAGCCACGGACTAGCGGGGTCCCGCACAGATACGCAGTATTTT. This translates into CASSHGLAGSRTDTQYF.